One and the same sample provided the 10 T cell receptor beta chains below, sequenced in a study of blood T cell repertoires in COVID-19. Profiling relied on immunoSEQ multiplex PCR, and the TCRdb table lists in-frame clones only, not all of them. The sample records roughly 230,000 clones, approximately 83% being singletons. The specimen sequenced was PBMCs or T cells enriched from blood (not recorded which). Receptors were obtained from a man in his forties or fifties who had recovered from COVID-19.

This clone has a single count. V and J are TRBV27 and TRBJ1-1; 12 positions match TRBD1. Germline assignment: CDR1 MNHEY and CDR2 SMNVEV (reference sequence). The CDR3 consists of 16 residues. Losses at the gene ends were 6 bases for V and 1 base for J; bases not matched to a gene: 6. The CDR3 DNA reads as TGTGCCAGCAGCCCCGGGACAGGGGGCTGGAACACTGAAGCTTTCTTT. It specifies CASSPGTGGWNTEAFF.

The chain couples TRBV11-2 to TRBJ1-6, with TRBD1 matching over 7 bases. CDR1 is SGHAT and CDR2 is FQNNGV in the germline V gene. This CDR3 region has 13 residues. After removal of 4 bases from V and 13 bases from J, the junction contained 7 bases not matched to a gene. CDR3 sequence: CASSSGIGGPLHF. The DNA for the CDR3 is TGTGCCAGCAGCTCGGGGATAGGGGGCCCCCTCCACTTT.

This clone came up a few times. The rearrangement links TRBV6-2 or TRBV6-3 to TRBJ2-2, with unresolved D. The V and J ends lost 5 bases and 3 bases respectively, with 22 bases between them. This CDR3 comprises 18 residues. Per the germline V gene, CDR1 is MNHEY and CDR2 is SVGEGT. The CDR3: CASSPPQATQEDTGELFF. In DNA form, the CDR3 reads TGTGCCAGCAGTCCCCCCCAGGCGACACAAGAAGACACCGGGGAGCTGTTTTTT.

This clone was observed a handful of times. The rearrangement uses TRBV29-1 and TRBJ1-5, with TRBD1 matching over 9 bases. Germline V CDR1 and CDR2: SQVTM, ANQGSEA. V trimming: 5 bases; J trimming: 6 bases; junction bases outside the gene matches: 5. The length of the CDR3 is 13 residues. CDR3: CSVTGGVGQPQHF. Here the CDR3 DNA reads TGCAGCGTTACAGGGGGCGTTGGTCAGCCCCAGCATTTT.

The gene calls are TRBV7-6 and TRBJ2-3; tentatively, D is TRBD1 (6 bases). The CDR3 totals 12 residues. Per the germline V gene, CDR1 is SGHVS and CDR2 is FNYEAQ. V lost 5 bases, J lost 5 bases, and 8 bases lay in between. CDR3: CASSPGVDTQYF. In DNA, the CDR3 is TGTGCCAGCAGCCCAGGGGTAGATACGCAGTATTTT.

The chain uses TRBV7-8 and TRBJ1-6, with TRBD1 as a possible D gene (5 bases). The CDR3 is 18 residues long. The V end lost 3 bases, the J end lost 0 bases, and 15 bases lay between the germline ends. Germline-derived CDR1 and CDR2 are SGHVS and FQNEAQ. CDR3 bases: TGTGCCAGCAGCTTCACAAATCCAGGGCCCTCCTATAATTCACCCCTCCACTTT. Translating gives CASSFTNPGPSYNSPLHF.

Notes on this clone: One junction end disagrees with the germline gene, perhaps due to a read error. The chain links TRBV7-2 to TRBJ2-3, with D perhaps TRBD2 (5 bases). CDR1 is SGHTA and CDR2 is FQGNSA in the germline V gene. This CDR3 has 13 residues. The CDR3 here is CASGLESKDTQYF. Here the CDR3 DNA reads TGTGCCAGCGGACTCGAAAGCAAAGATACGCAGTATTTT.

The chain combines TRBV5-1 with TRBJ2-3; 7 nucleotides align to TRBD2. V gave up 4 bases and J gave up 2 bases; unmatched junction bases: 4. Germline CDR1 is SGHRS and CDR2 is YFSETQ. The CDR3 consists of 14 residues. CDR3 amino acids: CASSLSGITDTQYF. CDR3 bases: TGCGCCAGCAGCCTAAGCGGGATCACAGATACGCAGTATTTT.

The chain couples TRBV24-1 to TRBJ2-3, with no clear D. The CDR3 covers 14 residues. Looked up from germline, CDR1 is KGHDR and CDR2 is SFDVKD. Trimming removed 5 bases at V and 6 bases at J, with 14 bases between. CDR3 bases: TGTGCCACCAGTGGTGACGCGTCGGGTGATACGCAGTATTTT. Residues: CATSGDASGDTQYF.

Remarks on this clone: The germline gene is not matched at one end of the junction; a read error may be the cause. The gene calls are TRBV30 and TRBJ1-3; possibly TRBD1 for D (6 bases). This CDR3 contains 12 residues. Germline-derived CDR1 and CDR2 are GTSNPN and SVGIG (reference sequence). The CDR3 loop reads CAWTSTGAFHHF. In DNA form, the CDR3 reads TGTGCCTGGACATCGACAGGCGCTTTTCATCATTTT.